The rows below give T cell receptor beta chains drawn from one sample of a study of CD8+ T cells in alopecia areata. Assay used: immunoSEQ multiplex PCR; TCRdb lists only in-frame clones, some missing. The sample lists 100,000 to 150,000 clones, 40% to 55% occurring once. What was sequenced was NKG2D-low CD8+ T cells sorted from blood. The receptors stem from a human donor with alopecia areata. Both conserved end residues are part of each CDR3. A D gene is named only where the DNA matches it firmly. Where a row states a size, it is once, few, many or the class of an expanded clone; other rows omit it.

cdr3_aa: CSVDAGVEAFF; cdr3_nt: TGCAGCGTTGACGCAGGGGTTGAAGCTTTCTTT; clone_size: few; v_call: TRBV29-1; j_call: TRBJ1-1; d_call: NA
cdr3_aa: CASSQDSAGGYDEQFF; cdr3_nt: TGCGCCAGCAGCCAAGATTCCGCGGGAGGGTACGATGAGCAGTTCTTC; clone_size: NA; v_call: TRBV4-3; j_call: TRBJ2-1; d_call: TRBD2
cdr3_aa: CSVEGVGSYEQYF; cdr3_nt: TGCAGCGTTGAAGGGGTGGGCTCCTACGAGCAGTACTTC; clone_size: NA; v_call: TRBV29-1; j_call: TRBJ2-7; d_call: NA
cdr3_aa: CAAQDQGPSYNEQFF; cdr3_nt: TGTGCCGCCCAGGACCAGGGGCCATCCTACAATGAGCAGTTCTTC; clone_size: NA; v_call: TRBV2; j_call: TRBJ2-1; d_call: NA
cdr3_aa: CAWTLNTGELFF; cdr3_nt: TGTGCCTGGACCCTCAACACCGGGGAGCTGTTTTTT; clone_size: few; v_call: TRBV30; j_call: TRBJ2-2; d_call: NA
cdr3_aa: CASRGDEQYF; cdr3_nt: TGTGCCAGCCGCGGGGACGAGCAGTACTTC; clone_size: NA; v_call: TRBV2; j_call: TRBJ2-7; d_call: NA
cdr3_aa: CSGYGTQGGETQYF; cdr3_nt: TGCAGCGGCTACGGGACACAAGGGGGAGAGACCCAGTACTTC; clone_size: NA; v_call: TRBV29-1; j_call: TRBJ2-5; d_call: NA
cdr3_aa: CASRQGAGTGELFF; cdr3_nt: TGTGCCAGCAGACAGGGGGCCGGCACCGGGGAGCTGTTTTTT; clone_size: NA; v_call: TRBV14; j_call: TRBJ2-2; d_call: TRBD1
cdr3_aa: CASSLTASGSYEQYF; cdr3_nt: TGTGCCAGCAGTTTAACAGCTAGCGGGTCCTACGAGCAGTACTTC; clone_size: few; v_call: TRBV28; j_call: TRBJ2-7; d_call: TRBD2
cdr3_aa: CASSDTANEQFF; cdr3_nt: TGTGCCAGCAGTGATACGGCCAATGAGCAGTTCTTC; clone_size: once; v_call: TRBV25-1; j_call: TRBJ2-1; d_call: NA
cdr3_aa: CSVEDLVAGDSTYNEQFF; cdr3_nt: TGCAGCGTTGAAGATCTAGTAGCGGGAGATAGCACCTACAATGAGCAGTTCTTC; clone_size: NA; v_call: TRBV29-1; j_call: TRBJ2-1; d_call: TRBD2
cdr3_aa: CAWSDRLNYEQYF; cdr3_nt: TGTGCCTGGAGTGACCGATTGAACTACGAGCAGTACTTC; clone_size: NA; v_call: TRBV30; j_call: TRBJ2-7; d_call: NA
cdr3_aa: CASFTSGVETQYF; cdr3_nt: TGTGCCAGCTTCACTAGCGGGGTCGAGACCCAGTACTTC; clone_size: few; v_call: TRBV2; j_call: TRBJ2-5; d_call: TRBD2
cdr3_aa: CASSFSTRIISYEQYF; cdr3_nt: TGTGCCAGCAGCTTCTCGACTAGGATTATCTCCTACGAGCAGTACTTC; clone_size: once; v_call: TRBV5-6; j_call: TRBJ2-7; d_call: NA
cdr3_aa: CASSFGQGSFEQYF; cdr3_nt: TGTGCCAGCAGCTTCGGGCAGGGTAGTTTCGAGCAGTACTTC; clone_size: NA; v_call: TRBV5-6; j_call: TRBJ2-7; d_call: NA
cdr3_aa: CSVDSGSYNEQFF; cdr3_nt: TGCAGCGTTGACTCGGGCAGCTACAATGAGCAGTTCTTC; clone_size: NA; v_call: TRBV29-1; j_call: TRBJ2-1; d_call: NA
cdr3_aa: CASSLHSDTQYF; cdr3_nt: TGTGCCAGCAGTTTACATTCCGATACGCAGTATTTT; clone_size: NA; v_call: TRBV27; j_call: TRBJ2-3; d_call: NA
cdr3_aa: CAFQALGEQFF; cdr3_nt: TGTGCCTTCCAGGCCCTTGGGGAGCAGTTCTTC; clone_size: NA; v_call: TRBV30; j_call: TRBJ2-1; d_call: NA
cdr3_aa: CASRFGLGGNTEAFF; cdr3_nt: TGTGCCAGCCGCTTCGGCCTGGGAGGGAACACTGAAGCTTTCTTT; clone_size: NA; v_call: TRBV5-6; j_call: TRBJ1-1; d_call: NA
cdr3_aa: CASSSQAGWSDTQYF; cdr3_nt: TGTGCCAGCAGTTCCCAAGCGGGATGGTCAGATACGCAGTATTTT; clone_size: NA; v_call: TRBV28; j_call: TRBJ2-3; d_call: TRBD2
cdr3_aa: CASSPSTGGTETQYF; cdr3_nt: TGTGCCAGCAGCCCTAGTACAGGGGGCACGGAGACCCAGTACTTC; clone_size: NA; v_call: TRBV28; j_call: TRBJ2-5; d_call: TRBD1
cdr3_aa: CASMLDGTGVWGYTF; cdr3_nt: TGTGCCAGCATGCTTGACGGGACAGGGGTTTGGGGCTACACCTTC; clone_size: NA; v_call: TRBV27; j_call: TRBJ1-2; d_call: TRBD1
cdr3_aa: CASSQVGGPTDTQYF; cdr3_nt: TGCGCCAGCAGCCAAGTCGGGGGCCCCACAGATACGCAGTATTTT; clone_size: NA; v_call: TRBV4-1; j_call: TRBJ2-3; d_call: NA
cdr3_aa: CAWKLLGGGEQFF; cdr3_nt: TGTGCCTGGAAACTTCTGGGCGGTGGTGAGCAGTTCTTC; clone_size: NA; v_call: TRBV30; j_call: TRBJ2-1; d_call: NA
cdr3_aa: CASSIWDRAHEQFF; cdr3_nt: TGTGCCAGCAGCATTTGGGACAGGGCCCATGAGCAGTTCTTC; clone_size: NA; v_call: TRBV9; j_call: TRBJ2-1; d_call: TRBD1
cdr3_aa: CASSFSGSSYEQYF; cdr3_nt: TGTGCCAGCAGTTTTAGCGGGAGTTCCTACGAGCAGTACTTC; clone_size: few; v_call: TRBV27; j_call: TRBJ2-7; d_call: TRBD2
cdr3_aa: CASSRGQAAYEQYF; cdr3_nt: TGTGCCAGCAGTAGGGGACAGGCGGCCTACGAGCAGTACTTC; clone_size: few; v_call: TRBV25-1; j_call: TRBJ2-7; d_call: TRBD1
cdr3_aa: CSAGRDGYTF; cdr3_nt: TGCAGTGCGGGCAGAGATGGCTACACCTTC; clone_size: NA; v_call: TRBV20-1; j_call: TRBJ1-2; d_call: NA
cdr3_aa: CASIRDATDTQYF; cdr3_nt: TGTGCCAGCATCCGGGACGCGACAGATACGCAGTATTTT; clone_size: NA; v_call: TRBV28; j_call: TRBJ2-3; d_call: NA
cdr3_aa: CASSLEGGGGSSYEQYF; cdr3_nt: TGTGCCAGCAGCTTAGAAGGAGGAGGTGGCAGCTCCTACGAGCAGTACTTC; clone_size: NA; v_call: TRBV7-8; j_call: TRBJ2-7; d_call: NA
cdr3_aa: CASSLAGNNEQFF; cdr3_nt: TGTGCCAGCAGCTTGGCGGGAAACAATGAGCAGTTCTTC; clone_size: NA; v_call: TRBV11-2; j_call: TRBJ2-1; d_call: NA
cdr3_aa: CASSFRDYPHEQYF; cdr3_nt: TGTGCCAGCAGCTTTCGGGACTACCCCCACGAGCAGTACTTC; clone_size: NA; v_call: TRBV9; j_call: TRBJ2-7; d_call: TRBD2
cdr3_aa: CSVDHESADTQYF; cdr3_nt: TGCAGCGTTGATCATGAGAGCGCAGATACGCAGTATTTT; clone_size: NA; v_call: TRBV29-1; j_call: TRBJ2-3; d_call: NA
cdr3_aa: CASTWGQETQYF; cdr3_nt: TGTGCCAGCACATGGGGTCAAGAGACCCAGTACTTC; clone_size: NA; v_call: TRBV5-6; j_call: TRBJ2-5; d_call: NA
cdr3_aa: CSVVTGLPQYEQYF; cdr3_nt: TGCAGCGTAGTTACCGGACTTCCCCAATACGAGCAGTACTTC; clone_size: few; v_call: TRBV29-1; j_call: TRBJ2-7; d_call: NA
cdr3_aa: CASSQEAGVAGISSTDTQYF; cdr3_nt: TGTGCCAGCAGCCAAGAGGCCGGAGTAGCGGGAATTTCTAGCACAGATACGCAGTATTTT; clone_size: NA; v_call: TRBV14; j_call: TRBJ2-3; d_call: TRBD2
cdr3_aa: CSVASTGLGTDTQYF; cdr3_nt: TGCAGCGTAGCGAGTACAGGTTTGGGCACAGATACGCAGTATTTT; clone_size: few; v_call: TRBV29-1; j_call: TRBJ2-3; d_call: NA
cdr3_aa: CASSPRQGISSYNEQFF; cdr3_nt: TGCGCCAGCAGCCCCCGACAGGGGATTAGCTCCTACAATGAGCAGTTCTTC; clone_size: NA; v_call: TRBV4-1; j_call: TRBJ2-1; d_call: TRBD1
cdr3_aa: CASSRGYEQYF; cdr3_nt: TGTGCCAGCAGCCGCGGTTACGAGCAGTACTTC; clone_size: NA; v_call: TRBV27; j_call: TRBJ2-7; d_call: NA
cdr3_aa: CASSTKTGFSEAFF; cdr3_nt: TGTGCCAGCAGCACCAAGACAGGGTTTTCTGAAGCTTTCTTT; clone_size: NA; v_call: TRBV13; j_call: TRBJ1-1; d_call: TRBD1
cdr3_aa: CSVWAGSGYTF; cdr3_nt: TGCAGCGTTTGGGCAGGTAGTGGCTACACCTTC; clone_size: NA; v_call: TRBV29-1; j_call: TRBJ1-2; d_call: NA
cdr3_aa: CASSTGTGAYEQYF; cdr3_nt: TGTGCCAGCAGTACCGGGACAGGAGCCTACGAGCAGTACTTC; clone_size: NA; v_call: TRBV27; j_call: TRBJ2-7; d_call: TRBD1
cdr3_aa: CAISDSDRGGLDTQYF; cdr3_nt: TGTGCCATCAGTGATTCCGACCGGGGGGGCCTCGATACGCAGTATTTT; clone_size: few; v_call: TRBV10-3; j_call: TRBJ2-3; d_call: TRBD2
cdr3_aa: CSVEDREYGYTF; cdr3_nt: TGCAGCGTTGAAGACAGGGAGTATGGCTACACCTTC; clone_size: NA; v_call: TRBV29-1; j_call: TRBJ1-2; d_call: NA
cdr3_aa: CASSLAGNTEAFF; cdr3_nt: TGCGCCAGCAGCTTGGCAGGGAACACTGAAGCTTTCTTT; clone_size: NA; v_call: TRBV5-1; j_call: TRBJ1-1; d_call: NA
cdr3_aa: CASSVDGLQETQYF; cdr3_nt: TGTGCCAGCAGCGTAGATGGACTCCAAGAGACCCAGTACTTC; clone_size: once; v_call: TRBV9; j_call: TRBJ2-5; d_call: NA
cdr3_aa: CASSPTGGYNEQFF; cdr3_nt: TGTGCCAGCAGCCCTACAGGGGGCTACAATGAGCAGTTCTTC; clone_size: NA; v_call: TRBV7-9; j_call: TRBJ2-1; d_call: TRBD1
cdr3_aa: CASSLGERAQYF; cdr3_nt: TGTGCCAGCAGCTTGGGAGAACGGGCCCAGTACTTC; clone_size: few; v_call: TRBV7-9; j_call: TRBJ2-5; d_call: NA
cdr3_aa: CASSGGTEAFF; cdr3_nt: TGTGCCAGCTCAGGGGGCACTGAAGCTTTCTTT; clone_size: few; v_call: TRBV2; j_call: TRBJ1-1; d_call: TRBD1